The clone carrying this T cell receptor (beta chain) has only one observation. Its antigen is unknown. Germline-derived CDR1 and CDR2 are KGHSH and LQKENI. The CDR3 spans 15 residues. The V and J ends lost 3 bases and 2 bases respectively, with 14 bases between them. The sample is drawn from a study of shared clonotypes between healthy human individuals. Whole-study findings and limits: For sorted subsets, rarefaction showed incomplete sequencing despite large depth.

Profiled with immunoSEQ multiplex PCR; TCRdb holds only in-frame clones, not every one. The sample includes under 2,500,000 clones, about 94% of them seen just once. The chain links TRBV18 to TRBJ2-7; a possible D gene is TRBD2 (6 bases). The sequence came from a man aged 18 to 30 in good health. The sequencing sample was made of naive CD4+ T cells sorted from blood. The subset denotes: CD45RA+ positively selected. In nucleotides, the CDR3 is TGTGCCAGCTCACCTGGGAGGCAGGGAACCTACGAGCAGTACTTC. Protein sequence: CASSPGRQGTYEQYF.